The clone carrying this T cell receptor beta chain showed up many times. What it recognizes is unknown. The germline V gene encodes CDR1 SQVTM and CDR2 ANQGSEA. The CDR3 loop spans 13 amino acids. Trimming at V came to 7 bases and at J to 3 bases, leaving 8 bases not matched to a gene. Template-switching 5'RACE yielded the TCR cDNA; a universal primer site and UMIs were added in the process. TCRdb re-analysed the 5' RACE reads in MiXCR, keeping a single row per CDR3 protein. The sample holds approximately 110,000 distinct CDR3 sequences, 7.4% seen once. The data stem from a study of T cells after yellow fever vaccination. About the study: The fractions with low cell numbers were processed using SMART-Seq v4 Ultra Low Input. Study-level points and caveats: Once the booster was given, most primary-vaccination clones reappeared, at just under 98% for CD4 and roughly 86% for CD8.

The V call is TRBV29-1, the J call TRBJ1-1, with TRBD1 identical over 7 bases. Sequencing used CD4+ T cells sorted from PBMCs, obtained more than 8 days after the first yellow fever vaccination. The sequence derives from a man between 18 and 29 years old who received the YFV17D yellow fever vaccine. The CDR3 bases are TGCAGCGCCGAGCAGGGGGTGGACACTGAAGCTTTCTTT. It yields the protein CSAEQGVDTEAFF.